This T cell receptor (beta chain) was captured by sequencing in a study of blood T cell repertoires in COVID-19 (dated by TCRdb to the early 2020s). Looking at the study overall: Collaborator samples came from the United States, Italy and Spain and covered acute and convalescent phases of COVID-19. A de-identified subject ID, COVID-19 status, age in years and sex were almost always included in the sample metadata. Where available, HLA class I and class II types were obtained from metadata supplied by the sample provider rather than from assay-based typing. The repertoires were released in a freely available public database intended as a resource for research on the immune response to SARS-CoV-2. The prospective study material was composed of cDNA or gDNA derived from T cells, B-cell-depleted T cells, or PBMCs. Samples were obtained from the ongoing ImmuneRACE study (first 160 participants) and from about 1,300 subjects provided by 6 global collaborators. The dataset comprised deeply sampled blood TCRbeta repertoires from subjects exposed to, actively infected with, or recovered from COVID-19.

The immunoSEQ Assay, a bias-controlled multiplex PCR, was used to amplify TCRbeta CDR3 regions from genomic DNA. On the authors' methods: Nucleated cell counts per sample were estimated from amplification of reference gene primers within the assay. To quantify the absolute abundance of each unique TCRbeta CDR3 rearrangement, sequence reads were collapsed and filtered. For each sample, productive Simpson clonality was calculated as the square root of Simpson's diversity index across productive rearrangements. What TCRdb holds here is the immuneACCESS table cut down to in-frame rearrangements. Part of the clones is not present; checked against another copy, under half of the missing clones reflect an unresolved V gene, and the others are unexplained. The V and J calls and clone size were taken over from that table, and D and trimming were inferred from the DNA. A total of hundreds of thousands of clones appear in this sample, around 89% of them only once. Clones ranked in the top ten supply approximately 1% of the sample.

Broader findings and caveats from the paper: Clinical and demographic metadata were provided uncurated, with the amount varying by source and participant.

The CDR3 holds 16 amino acids from the cysteine to the phenylalanine. Here the CDR3 DNA is all that survives: 48 bases in frame from base 1. Here V drops 7 bases and J drops 11 bases, and the junction holds 15 bases not matched to any gene. For CDR1 and CDR2, the germline V gene lists MDHEN and SYDVKM. Notes on this clone: Its antigen is still unknown. Per-base quality was not reported, and no clone a single base away is much larger than it.

Participants in the prospective study were aged 18 to 89 years, lived in 24 United States geographic areas, and enrolled through a virtual design. In the prospective study, cohorts were assigned on the basis of participant-reported clinical history obtained from a screening survey and a study questionnaire. ImmuneRACE Cohort 3 recovered participants were defined by two consecutive negative NP/OP PCR tests, healthcare professional clearance, or symptom resolution. Mobile phlebotomists in the prospective study collected whole blood, serum and a nasopharyngeal or oropharyngeal swab from every participant. Additional blood draws and questionnaires over an approximately 2-month period could optionally be provided by prospective study participants. Blood samples from the prospective study were shipped frozen or at room temperature prior to DNA extraction.

The rearranged chain carries TRBV28 and TRBJ1-5; 12 central nucleotides agree with TRBD1. The source of this sequence is a man between 18 and 29 years old who had recovered from COVID-19. Sequenced: PBMCs or T cells enriched from blood (not recorded which). The nucleotide sequence reads as follows: TGTGCCAGCACCGTAATAGGCGGGACAGGGGGCCTGGCCCAGCATTTT. This codes for CASTVIGGTGGLAQHF.